The clone carrying this T cell receptor (beta chain) was seen many times. The time point denotes: patch test 3, about 24 weeks after DPC sensitization. The treatment is: therapeutic diphenylcyclopropenone sensitization with weekly scalp DPC. Individual cDNA molecules (in the library) carried attached unique molecular identifiers. TCRdb analysed the RACE reads with MiXCR anew, one entry per CDR3 protein. The sample includes about 82,000 distinct CDR3 sequences, about a tenth of them seen just once. Per germline, CDR1 LNHNV and CDR2 YYDKDF (reference sequence). The CDR3 consists of 15 residues. With 1 base removed from V and 4 bases from J, the gap between germline ends came to 8 bases. This record comes from a study of human T cells and chemical hapten exposure.

Source: whole blood, taken in connection with sensitization to the hapten diphenylcyclopropenone (DPC). The chain links TRBV15 to TRBJ2-6; unclear D gene. The TCR was taken from a woman in her fifties or sixties with alopecia areata. Some clones in this sample may be carry-over from other donors' samples. CDR3 sequence: CATSRAGSGANVLTF. DNA for the CDR3: TGTGCCACCAGCAGAGCCGGATCGGGGGCCAACGTCCTGACTTTC.